The 8 T cell receptor beta chains below come from one sample, sequenced in a study of molecular identifiers for immune sequencing clone quantification. In TCRdb, the PCR reads were re-called with MiXCR into one record per CDR3 protein. The sample holds over 300,000 distinct CDR3 sequences; about 23% are singletons and the top ten take 0.65% to 0.75%. Sequencing was performed on naive CD8+ T cells from blood, with Jurkat cell RNA spiked in. Subset here: FACS-sorted CD8+CD4-CCR7+CD45RA+ naive T cells. All receptors come from a human donor in good health. Some libraries in this study had Jurkat cell RNA spiked in.

The rearrangement joins TRBV6-5 to TRBJ2-2; 7 bases agree with TRBD2. The V segment lost 7 bases and the J segment 4 bases; nucleotides outside the gene matches: 21. Germline values: CDR1 MNHEY, CDR2 SVGAGI. There are 19 residues in the CDR3. CDR3 nucleotide sequence: TGTGCCAGCACTCATACCTCCCGGGACTACGAAATCCTCACCGGGGAGCTGTTTTTT. Its protein product is CASTHTSRDYEILTGELFF.

The chain recombines TRBV2 with TRBJ2-3, with 10 bases aligning to TRBD1. This CDR3 contains 15 residues. V dropped 7 bases and J dropped 3; count of bases not matched to a gene: 7. Per the germline V gene, CDR1 is SNHLY and CDR2 is FYNNEI. As DNA, the CDR3 is TGTGCCAGCAAAGAGACAGGGGGCACAACAGATACGCAGTATTTT. This sequence encodes CASKETGGTTDTQYF.

This clonotype was detected ten times or more. The chain links TRBV14 to TRBJ2-3; D uncertain. Germline values: CDR1 SGHDN, CDR2 FVKESK. V was cut by 6 bases and J by 0 bases, with 4 bases left in between. The CDR3 is 12 residues long. CDR3 nucleotide sequence: TGTGCCAGCAGGGCTAGCACAGATACGCAGTATTTT. Protein sequence: CASRASTDTQYF.

In this sample, this clonotype turned up a few times. The V call is TRBV24-1, the J call TRBJ2-3; possibly TRBD1 or TRBD2 for D (5 bases each). With 4 bases removed from V and 4 bases from J, the gap between germline ends came to 17 bases. This CDR3 spans 16 amino acids. Germline CDR1 KGHDR, CDR2 SFDVKD. CDR3: CATSDPGALGADTQYF. CDR3 coding DNA: TGTGCCACCAGTGACCCCGGGGCCCTCGGCGCAGATACGCAGTATTTT.

This clonotype has a handful of counts. The gene calls are TRBV20-1 and TRBJ2-7, with D tentatively TRBD1 (5 bases). The CDR3 spans 15 residues. The germline gives CDR1 DFQATT, CDR2 SNEGSKA (reference sequence). The V and J ends lost 0 bases and 3 bases respectively, with 15 bases between them. The CDR3 sequence is CSARDIEVGVYEQYF. CDR3 DNA: TGCAGTGCTAGAGATATAGAGGTAGGGGTCTACGAGCAGTACTTC.

This clonotype was detected only a few times. This sequence joins TRBV29-1 and TRBJ2-7; 8 bases match TRBD1. V shed 6 bases and J 4 bases; nucleotides not matched to a gene: 11. Germline V gene lookup returns CDR1 SQVTM and CDR2 ANQGSEA. The CDR3 is made up of 14 amino acids. Written as DNA, the CDR3 is TGCAGCGTCTTTGGACAGGGCAGTAGGTACGAGCAGTACTTC. It yields the protein CSVFGQGSRYEQYF.

In its sample, this clonotype was seen a few times. The V and J genes are TRBV4-3 and TRBJ1-1; D remains ambiguous. Germline V gene sequence: CDR1 LGHNA, CDR2 YSLEER. This CDR3 region has 14 residues. V lost 4 bases to trimming and J lost 5 bases, with 14 bases between them. In DNA, the CDR3 is TGCGCCAGCAGCCCGCACGTATTGGGGACTGAAGCTTTCTTT. As protein: CASSPHVLGTEAFF.

The sample holds a few counts of this clonotype. The V and J genes are TRBV4-1 and TRBJ2-7; D not resolved. V lost 0 bases, J lost 3 bases, and 9 bases lay in between. The germline V gene has CDR1 MGHRA and CDR2 YSYEKL. This CDR3 is 14 amino acids long. Here the CDR3 reads CASSQEHTIYEQYF. CDR3 nucleotides: TGCGCCAGCAGCCAAGAACACACAATCTACGAGCAGTACTTC.